What follows are 24 T cell receptor beta chains derived from one specimen sequenced in a study of Ad26.COV2.S vaccination and SARS-CoV-2 variants. Described treatment: some 20 received Ad26.COV2.S at low or high dose, single or two shots; about 5 received placebo; per-sample allocation not given. Vaccine and placebo recipients were sampled on day 63 after the first injection. Repertoires were generated with immunoSEQ multiplex PCR, while TCRdb's copy carries only in-frame clones and drops some. The sample consists of some 480,000 clones, 87% of them appearing once. The sample in question was peripheral blood, obtained in a trial of Ad26.COV2.S vaccine versus placebo. These receptor sequences come from a person between 18 and 65 years old who received the Ad26.COV2.S COVID-19 vaccine or a placebo.

This clone appeared once. V is TRBV28 and J is TRBJ2-1; D tentatively fits TRBD1 or TRBD2 (5 bases each). With 6 bases removed from V and 11 bases from J, the gap between germline ends came to 14 bases. The CDR3 covers 12 residues. Germline V gene sequence: CDR1 MDHEN, CDR2 SYDVKM. The CDR3 protein is CASRTGDLKQFF. CDR3 in DNA: TGTGCCAGCAGGACCGGGGACCTCAAGCAGTTCTTC.

V gene TRBV5-4 combines with J gene TRBJ2-2; no firm D call. Germline V lookup: CDR1 SGHNT, CDR2 YYREEE (reference sequence). The V and J ends lost 3 bases and 2 bases respectively, with 11 bases between them. The CDR3 consists of 15 residues. The CDR3 bases are TGTGCCAGCAGCTGGTCGAGGAGAAACACCGGGGAGCTGTTTTTT. It is translated as CASSWSRRNTGELFF.

The V call is TRBV28, the J call TRBJ2-1, with TRBD2 matching over 10 bases. The CDR3 is made up of 14 amino acids. CDR1 is MDHEN and CDR2 is SYDVKM in the germline V gene. The trim removed 6 bases at V and 5 bases at J, leaving 4 bases unmatched. The CDR3: CASSPSGSNNEQFF. The CDR3 DNA sequence: TGTGCCAGCAGCCCTAGCGGGAGTAACAATGAGCAGTTCTTC.

This chain links TRBV14 with TRBJ2-7; D is unclear. V was clipped by 3 bases and J by 3 bases, with 3 bases between them. The CDR3 spans 11 residues. The germline CDR1 and CDR2 sequences are SGHDN and FVKESK. CDR3 protein: CASSHGYEQYF. CDR3 bases: TGTGCCAGCAGCCACGGCTACGAGCAGTACTTC.

The gene calls are TRBV7-3 and TRBJ2-5, with a tentative D call TRBD1 (5 bases). Germline CDR1 and CDR2: SGHTA and FQGTGA. The CDR3 has 14 amino acids. The V gene lost 8 bases and the J gene lost 5 bases, with 18 bases spanning the gap. The DNA for the CDR3 is TGTGCCAGCGGGGATCCCAGGGCTGGGGAGACCCAGTACTTC. Translated: CASGDPRAGETQYF. Supplemented by reference TRBV7-3 and TRBJ2-5, the full variable domain reads GAGVSQTPSNKVTEKGKYVELRCDPISGHTALYWYRQSLGQGPEFLIYFQGTGAADDSGLPNDRFFAVRPEGSVSTLKIQRTERGDSAVYLCASGDPRAGETQYFGPGTRLLVL.

The chain uses TRBV7-2 and TRBJ2-7, with TRBD2 as a possible D gene (5 bases). CDR1 is SGHTA, CDR2 FQGNSA, per germline. V gave up 1 base and J gave up 5 bases, with 15 bases separating them. The CDR3 spans 15 residues. CDR3 in amino acids: CASSLVGRLQDEQYF. The DNA for the CDR3 is TGTGCCAGCAGCTTAGTTGGGCGACTACAAGACGAGCAGTACTTC.

This clone came up once. CDR3 in DNA: TGTGCCAGCAGCAAAATTCCTAACGGACTCACAGATACGCAGTATTTT. As protein: CASSKIPNGLTDTQYF. V is TRBV21-1 and J is TRBJ2-3; TRBD2 was called by the table and not checked on the DNA. TRBV21-1 is an annotated pseudogene. The CDR3 runs 16 residues.

The rearrangement links TRBV28 to TRBJ1-2; possibly TRBD1 for D (6 bases). Trimming removed 6 bases at V and 4 bases at J, with 24 bases between. There are 17 residues in the CDR3. Germline V gene sequence: CDR1 MDHEN, CDR2 SYDVKM. The CDR3 protein is CASSQKGETWDLYGYTF. DNA of the CDR3: TGTGCCAGCAGCCAGAAGGGGGAGACATGGGACCTCTATGGCTACACCTTC.

CDR3 amino acids: CASSWRGSGGYTF. Written as DNA, the CDR3 is TGTGCCAGCAGTTGGCGGGGCTCAGGTGGCTACACCTTC. The chain employs TRBV25-1 and TRBJ1-2; TRBD1 is a possible D gene (5 bases). The germline V and J ends were trimmed by 5 bases and 7 bases, with 14 bases remaining between them. Germline CDR1 reads MGHDK; CDR2 reads SYGVNS. This CDR3 region has 13 residues.

This chain links TRBV11-2 with TRBJ1-6; D unclear. V dropped 7 bases and J dropped 0 bases, with 13 bases sitting between them. The CDR3 contains 16 residues. CDR1 and CDR2 (germline): SGHAT, FQNNGV. The CDR3 is CASKPGFSSYNSPLHF. The CDR3 DNA follows: TGTGCCAGCAAACCGGGATTCAGCTCCTATAATTCACCCCTCCACTTT. Full variable domain (rest looked up from reference TRBV11-2 and TRBJ1-6): EAGVAQSPRYKIIEKRQSVAFWCNPISGHATLYWYQQILGQGPKLLIQFQNNGVVDDSQLPKDRFSAERLKGVDSTLKIQPAKLEDSAVYLCASKPGFSSYNSPLHFGNGTRLTVT.

This clone was seen a handful of times. The chain uses TRBV7-2 and TRBJ2-7, with D hard to call. CDR1 SGHTA and CDR2 FQGNSA come from the germline V gene. V gave up 4 bases and J gave up 7 bases, with 11 bases separating them. The CDR3 extends over 12 amino acids. CDR3 region: CASSYASREQYF. The CDR3 DNA follows: TGTGCCAGCAGCTACGCGAGTCGGGAGCAGTACTTC.

This clone was recorded once. This chain connects TRBV11-2 to TRBJ1-1; D is unclear. Trimming shortened V by 3 bases and J by 1 base, and 6 bases separated the two germline ends. Germline CDR1 reads SGHAT; CDR2 reads FQNNGV. This CDR3 has 13 residues. Written as DNA, the CDR3 is TGTGCCAGCAGCTTCACCAGGAACACTGAAGCTTTCTTT. It codes for CASSFTRNTEAFF.

This clone was seen a single time. This sequence joins TRBV28 and TRBJ2-7, with D possibly being TRBD2 (6 bases). V was clipped by 5 bases and J by 3 bases, with 17 bases between them. CDR3 size: 15 residues. CDR1 is MDHEN, CDR2 SYDVKM, per germline. In DNA, the CDR3 is TGTGCCAGCAGTATGATGTCGGGAGTGGGCTACGAGCAGTACTTC. Protein sequence: CASSMMSGVGYEQYF.

In its sample, this clone was seen many times. The CDR3 DNA reads as TGTGCCAGCGGAAAGGCGTGGAACACTGAAGCTTTCTTT. Translated, it gives CASGKAWNTEAFF. This sequence joins TRBV6-5 and TRBJ1-1; D remains ambiguous. Germline V gives CDR1 MNHEY, CDR2 SVGAGI. The CDR3 sequence is 13 residues long. V was trimmed by 8 bases and J by 1 base, leaving 11 bases between them.

The chain employs TRBV18 and TRBJ2-4, with D maybe TRBD2 (6 bases). Germline V gene lookup returns CDR1 KGHSH and CDR2 LQKENI. The V and J ends lost 3 bases and 12 bases respectively, with 15 bases between them. The CDR3 spans 13 residues. DNA for the CDR3: TGTGCCAGCTCACCCTTACCTAGCGAAGCTCAGTACTTC. Protein: CASSPLPSEAQYF.

The CDR3 sequence is CASTPSSGRNEQYF. The DNA for the CDR3 is TGTGCCAGCACCCCCTCCTCCGGGAGAAACGAGCAGTACTTC. The genes are TRBV11-1 and TRBJ2-7; tentatively, D is TRBD2 (6 bases). Germline V gene data show CDR1 as SGHAT and CDR2 as FQDESV (reference sequence). The V and J ends lost 7 bases and 5 bases respectively, with 18 bases between them. This CDR3 region has 14 residues.

The chain is built from TRBV6-2 or TRBV6-3 and TRBJ1-2; possible D gene TRBD1, 5 bases. Germline values: CDR1 MNHEY, CDR2 SVGEGT. CDR3 length equals 16 residues. With 6 bases removed from V and 4 bases from J, the gap between germline ends came to 21 bases. CDR3 in amino acids: CASSSGTAIRAYGYTF. In DNA, the CDR3 is TGTGCCAGCAGCTCCGGGACGGCAATTCGGGCCTATGGCTACACCTTC.

The rearrangement links TRBV4-1 to TRBJ2-7; 11 bases line up with TRBD2. The CDR3 totals 17 residues. The V gene's germline CDR1 is MGHRA and CDR2 YSYEKL. Trimming cost V 0 bases and J 2 bases; bases outside gene matches: 6. The CDR3 DNA follows: TGCGCCAGCAGCCAAGATGTGGCTAGCGGGAGGACCTACGAGCAGTACTTC. Protein product: CASSQDVASGRTYEQYF.

V is TRBV12-3 or TRBV12-4 and J is TRBJ2-1, with D uncertain. This CDR3 is 13 amino acids long. V was trimmed by 3 bases and J by 4 bases, leaving 7 bases between them. The CDR3 region has the DNA TGTGCCAGCAGTTTGTTACCATACAATGAGCAGTTCTTC. Translating gives CASSLLPYNEQFF.

The CDR3 region has the DNA TGTGCCAGCAGCTTTGGCGGGAGTGGGACTGTAGGCACAGATACGCAGTATTTT. Amino acid sequence: CASSFGGSGTVGTDTQYF. This rearrangement joins TRBV11-2 to TRBJ2-3; 7 bases match TRBD2. This CDR3 contains 18 residues. From germline, CDR1 is SGHAT and CDR2 FQNNGV. V shed 3 bases, J shed 1 base, and the junction held 13 bases outside the gene matches.

The table lists this clone with a few counts. The chain combines TRBV4-3 with TRBJ2-3; TRBD2 matches 7 bases. V lost 0 bases and J lost 5; bases outside the gene matches: 11. The germline gives CDR1 LGHNA, CDR2 YSLEER. CDR3 length: 17 amino acids. CDR3 DNA: TGCGCCAGCAGCCAAGAGGGAGGGAGGGCGTTCGGAGATACGCAGTATTTT. This encodes CASSQEGGRAFGDTQYF.

The V gene is TRBV4-2, the J gene TRBJ2-7, with D uncertain. The V end lost 4 bases, the J end lost 6 bases, and 19 bases lay between the germline ends. Germline V lookup: CDR1 LGHNA, CDR2 YNFKEQ. This CDR3 contains 15 residues. The CDR3 protein is CASSRVRASRSEQYF. The CDR3 bases are TGTGCCAGCAGCCGAGTCCGGGCTAGTCGGTCCGAGCAGTACTTC.

This sequence joins TRBV6-5 and TRBJ1-1, with D possibly matching TRBD1 (5 bases). The CDR3 has 13 residues. Germline assignment: CDR1 MNHEY and CDR2 SVGAGI. The V end was cut by 9 bases, the J end by 7 bases, with 18 bases between. The CDR3 sequence is CASSQEGVGEAFF. The DNA for the CDR3 is TGTGCCAGTTCACAGGAGGGTGTTGGTGAAGCTTTCTTT.

CDR3 sequence reads: CASCSSGSFYEQYF. In nucleotides, the CDR3 is TGTGCCAGCTGTTCTAGCGGGAGCTTCTACGAGCAGTACTTC. The chain uses TRBV6-5 and TRBJ2-7; 10 bases fit TRBD2. Germline CDR1 is MNHEY and CDR2 is SVGAGI. Trimming cost V 8 bases and J 3 bases; bases outside gene matches: 7. The CDR3 sequence is 14 residues long.